A single sample is the source of the 13 T cell receptor beta chains below, sequenced in a study of T cell repertoires in cytomegalovirus infection. TCRdb re-derived calls from the reads in MiXCR, one entry per CDR3 protein. The table shows around 310,000 distinct CDR3 sequences, with 15% to 20% occurring only once. The source material was PBMCs. These TCRs come from a human donor in good health (CMV status not recorded). Some clones in this sample may be carry-over from other donors' samples.

V usage is TRBV6-6 and J usage is TRBJ1-5; possible D gene TRBD1, 6 bases. This CDR3 is 18 amino acids long. V was trimmed by 0 bases and J by 0 bases, leaving 15 bases between them. In germline, CDR1 is MNHNY, CDR2 SVGAGI (reference sequence). CDR3 in DNA: TGTGCCAGCAGTTACTCGAAAAACAGGGTAGATAGCAATCAGCCCCAGCATTTT. Encoded protein: CASSYSKNRVDSNQPQHF.

This clonotype was seen repeatedly, ten times or more. The chain employs TRBV7-2 and TRBJ2-3; perhaps TRBD1 as D (6 bases). This CDR3 spans 19 amino acids. Germline CDR1 SGHTA, CDR2 FQGNSA. V lost 8 bases to trimming and J lost 7 bases, with 34 bases between them. The CDR3 loop is CASPGGKPPRLAPSNTQYF. In nucleotides, the CDR3 is TGTGCCAGCCCTGGGGGCAAGCCTCCGAGGCTAGCTCCCTCGAATACGCAGTATTTT.

This clonotype was seen at least ten times. The chain has TRBV12-3 or TRBV12-4 and TRBJ2-7, with D perhaps matching TRBD1 or TRBD2 (5 bases each). CDR3 size: 13 residues. Trimming stripped 6 bases from V and 3 bases from J, with 12 bases between. CDR3 bases: TGTGCCAGCAGCCGGGACGGAGGCTACGAGCAGTACTTC. It is translated as CASSRDGGYEQYF.

The chain joins TRBV20-1 to TRBJ1-5; 8 bases fit TRBD1. This CDR3 comprises 14 residues. CDR1 is DFQATT and CDR2 is SNEGSKA in the germline V gene (reference sequence). Trimming at V came to 3 bases and at J to 2 bases, leaving 3 bases not matched to a gene. CDR3: CSASGQGGNQPQHF. CDR3 in DNA: TGCAGTGCTAGCGGACAGGGCGGCAATCAGCCCCAGCATTTT.

This clonotype was found many times. The chain recombines TRBV7-2 with TRBJ1-6; no definite D call. This CDR3 region has 14 residues. Trimming cost V 6 bases and J 4 bases, with 10 bases left between them. Germline lookup yields CDR1 SGHTA and CDR2 FQGNSA. The CDR3 here is CASRPTEYNSPLHF. As DNA, the CDR3 is TGTGCCAGCAGACCGACCGAGTATAATTCACCCCTCCACTTT.

This clonotype was counted many times. The gene calls are TRBV7-2 and TRBJ1-5; D unclear. Trimming removed 5 bases at V and 3 bases at J, with 8 bases between. Germline CDR1 and CDR2: SGHTA and FQGNSA. This CDR3 contains 13 residues. In nucleotides, the CDR3 is TGTGCCAGCAGCGAATGGTACAATCAGCCCCAGCATTTT. This sequence encodes CASSEWYNQPQHF.

This clonotype was detected many times. The chain uses TRBV7-2 and TRBJ1-6, with D tentatively TRBD1 (6 bases). This CDR3 is 14 amino acids long. Germline CDR1 SGHTA, CDR2 FQGNSA. V lost 1 base and J 7 bases, leaving 8 bases between the germline ends. The CDR3 loop is CASSLDRANSPLHF. CDR3 bases: TGTGCCAGCAGCTTAGACAGGGCGAATTCACCCCTCCACTTT. Full variable domain (outside the CDR3, taken from reference TRBV7-2 and TRBJ1-6): GAGVSQSPSNKVTEKGKDVELRCDPISGHTALYWYRQSLGQGLEFLIYFQGNSAPDKSGLPSDRFSAERTGGSVSTLTIQRTQQEDSAVYLCASSLDRANSPLHFGNGTRLTVT.

This clonotype was detected a few times. Here the CDR3 reads CASSLSIWERKLFF. DNA for the CDR3: TGTGCCAGCAGTTTATCGATCTGGGAAAGAAAACTGTTTTTT. V gene TRBV27 combines with J gene TRBJ1-4; D is unclear. The CDR3 is 14 amino acids. Germline V CDR1 and CDR2: MNHEY, SMNVEV (reference sequence). Trimming removed 0 bases from V and 10 bases from J, with 12 bases in between.

This clonotype was picked up many times. The V gene is TRBV28, the J gene TRBJ2-5; 8 nucleotides line up with TRBD2. Losses at the gene ends were 7 bases for V and 8 bases for J; bases not matched to a gene: 3. This CDR3 spans 11 amino acids. Looked up from germline, CDR1 is MDHEN and CDR2 is SYDVKM. The CDR3 sequence is CASISGKTQYF. The CDR3, as DNA: TGTGCCAGCATTAGCGGGAAAACCCAGTACTTC.

The gene calls are TRBV5-1 and TRBJ2-2; D tentatively reads TRBD1 or TRBD2 (5 bases each). V lost 4 bases and J 1 base, leaving 8 bases between the germline ends. Germline CDR1 reads SGHRS; CDR2 reads YFSETQ. This CDR3 has 14 amino acids. The CDR3 bases are TGCGCCAGCAGCGAGGGGCGGAACACCGGGGAGCTGTTTTTT. The encoded protein is CASSEGRNTGELFF.

This clonotype was counted at least ten times. The chain employs TRBV12-3 or TRBV12-4 and TRBJ2-1, with 9 bases lining up with TRBD2. This CDR3 comprises 15 residues. Trimming cost V 6 bases and J 7 bases; bases outside gene matches: 10. CDR3 in amino acids: CASSQRGVGSNEQFF. CDR3 DNA sequence: TGTGCCAGCAGCCAGCGGGGGGTGGGGTCGAATGAGCAGTTCTTC.

The table lists this clonotype with a count of one. V gene TRBV5-4 combines with J gene TRBJ2-5; TRBD1 matches 7 bases. The CDR3 has 14 amino acids. V shed 4 bases, J shed 5 bases, and the junction held 8 bases outside the gene matches. Germline V gene sequence: CDR1 SGHNT, CDR2 YYREEE (reference sequence). DNA for the CDR3: TGTGCCAGCAGCAACCAGGGGGATCGGGAGACCCAGTACTTC. It specifies CASSNQGDRETQYF. The variable domain in full, completed from reference TRBV5-4 and TRBJ2-5, reads ETGVTQSPTHLIKTRGQQVTLRCSSQSGHNTVSWYQQALGQGPQFIFQYYREEENGRGNFPPRFSGLQFPNYSSELNVNALELDDSALYLCASSNQGDRETQYFGPGTRLLVL.

This clonotype was recorded many times. The V call is TRBV4-2, the J call TRBJ2-5, with 8 bases fitting TRBD2. Germline V lookup: CDR1 LGHNA, CDR2 YNFKEQ. This CDR3 has 15 residues. With V trimmed by 0 bases and J by 1 base, 1 base remained unmatched. The CDR3: CASSQEAGGQETQYF. The CDR3 DNA is TGTGCCAGCAGCCAAGAGGCGGGGGGCCAAGAGACCCAGTACTTC.